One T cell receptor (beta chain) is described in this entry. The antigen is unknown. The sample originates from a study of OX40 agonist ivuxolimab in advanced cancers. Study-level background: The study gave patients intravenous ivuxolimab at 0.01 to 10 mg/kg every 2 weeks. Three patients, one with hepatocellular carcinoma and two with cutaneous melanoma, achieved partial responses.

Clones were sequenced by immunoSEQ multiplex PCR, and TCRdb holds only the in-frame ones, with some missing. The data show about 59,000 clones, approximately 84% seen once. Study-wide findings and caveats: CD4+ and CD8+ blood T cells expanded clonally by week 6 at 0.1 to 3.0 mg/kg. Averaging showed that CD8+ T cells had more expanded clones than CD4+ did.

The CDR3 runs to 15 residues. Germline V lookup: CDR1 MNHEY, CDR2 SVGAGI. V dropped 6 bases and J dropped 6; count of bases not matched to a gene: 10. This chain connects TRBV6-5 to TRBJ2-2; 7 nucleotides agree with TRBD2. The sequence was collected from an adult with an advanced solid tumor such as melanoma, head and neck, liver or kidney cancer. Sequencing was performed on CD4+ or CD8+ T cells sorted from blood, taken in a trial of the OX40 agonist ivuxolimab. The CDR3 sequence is CASSSYSGGPGELFF. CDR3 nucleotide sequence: TGTGCCAGCAGCTCCTATTCGGGAGGACCCGGGGAGCTGTTTTTT.